This TCR beta chain was recovered during a study of OX40 agonist ivuxolimab in advanced cancers. About the study: People who had prior anti-PD-1, anti-PD-L1 or anti-CTLA-4 therapy could take part, and approximately 43% had some.

Notes on the study in general: Doses of 0.1 to 3.0 mg/kg were accompanied by clonal expansion of CD4+ and CD8+ blood T cells by week 6. It was also the case that some nonresponders had low normalized T-cell clonal expansion.

Remarks on this clone: Its antigen is unidentified.

Measured with immunoSEQ multiplex PCR; TCRdb has only the in-frame clones, and not every one. The sample lists about 93,000 clones; roughly 94% were seen once. V was clipped by 0 bases and J by 3 bases; unmatched bases: 6. The CDR3 runs to 17 residues. Germline V gene data show CDR1 as SGDLS and CDR2 as YYNGEE. The genes are TRBV9 and TRBJ1-4; 9 bases line up with TRBD1. The sample was CD4+ or CD8+ T cells sorted from blood, taken in a trial of the OX40 agonist ivuxolimab. The receptor was derived from an adult with an advanced solid tumor such as melanoma, head and neck, liver or kidney cancer. CDR3 loop: CASSVGTGGLANEKLFF. The CDR3 nucleotides are TGTGCCAGCAGCGTAGGAACAGGGGGCTTAGCTAATGAAAAACTGTTTTTT.